Below, 30 T cell receptor beta chains from the same sample are listed, as sequenced in a study of blood T cell repertoires in COVID-19. Libraries were prepared by immunoSEQ multiplex PCR; TCRdb keeps only in-frame clonotypes and omits some of them. The sample contains 300,000 to 400,000 clones, less than 90% of which appear only once. Sequenced: peripheral blood. The receptor source for this set is a woman in her sixties or seventies with COVID-19, enrolled during active disease.

CDR3 loop: CAVRRGYYNSPLHF. DNA for the CDR3: TGTGCCGTGAGGAGGGGCTACTATAATTCACCCCTCCACTTT. V and J are TRBV30 and TRBJ1-6; D might be TRBD1 (5 bases). V was pared by 8 bases and J by 3 bases, with 14 bases between. CDR3 length: 14 residues. Germline assignment: CDR1 GTSNPN and CDR2 SVGIG (reference sequence).

The chain uses TRBV5-1 and TRBJ2-7; TRBD1 is a possible D gene (5 bases). The CDR3 length is 13 residues. The ends were cut back, 0 bases at V and 1 base at J, with 5 bases in the middle. CDR1 is SGHRS and CDR2 is YFSETQ in the germline V gene. Here the CDR3 DNA reads TGCGCCAGCAGCTTGGACAGGTCCTACGAGCAGTACTTC. This sequence encodes CASSLDRSYEQYF.

V gene TRBV20-1 combines with J gene TRBJ2-4; the match to TRBD2 covers 7 bases. Germline V gene sequence: CDR1 DFQATT, CDR2 SNEGSKA (reference sequence). This CDR3 has 15 residues. V was pared by 6 bases and J by 1 base, with 9 bases of the junction left unmatched. The CDR3 sequence: CSASSGHGAKNIQYF. The CDR3 coding sequence is TGCAGTGCCAGTAGCGGGCACGGGGCCAAAAACATTCAGTACTTC.

This clone is a singleton in its sample. The chain joins TRBV7-9 to TRBJ1-1; D is unclear. The V end lost 2 bases, the J end lost 4 bases, and 8 bases lay between the germline ends. Germline lookup yields CDR1 SEHNR and CDR2 FQNEAQ (reference sequence). The CDR3 loop spans 13 amino acids. The CDR3 nucleotides are TGTGCCAGCAGCTTATCCGGGGTCACTGAAGCTTTCTTT. Residues: CASSLSGVTEAFF.

This rearrangement joins TRBV19 to TRBJ1-5, with 12 nucleotides matching TRBD1. The CDR3 loop spans 17 amino acids. Germline lookup yields CDR1 LNHDA and CDR2 SQIVND (reference sequence). The V segment lost 4 bases and the J segment 2 bases; nucleotides outside the gene matches: 6. The CDR3 loop is CASSRGQGALGNQPQHF. The CDR3 DNA is TGTGCCAGTAGTAGGGGACAGGGGGCTTTGGGCAATCAGCCCCAGCATTTT.

This clone was recorded only once. V gene TRBV14 combines with J gene TRBJ2-7, with TRBD1 as a possible D gene (5 bases). Germline V CDR1 and CDR2: SGHDN, FVKESK. V dropped 4 bases and J dropped 2 bases, with 15 bases sitting between them. The CDR3 extends over 15 amino acids. CDR3 coding DNA: TGTGCCAGCAGCCGTATGGGGCCGCACACCTACGAGCAGTACTTC. Protein sequence: CASSRMGPHTYEQYF.

This clone has just one count. The V gene is TRBV10-3, the J gene TRBJ1-2, with TRBD1 identical over 8 bases. The CDR3 is 15 residues long. Germline assignment: CDR1 ENHRY and CDR2 SYGVKD. V trimming: 3 bases; J trimming: 4 bases; junction bases outside the gene matches: 7. In DNA form, the CDR3 reads TGTGCCATCAGTGACCCGCGACAGGGGATCTATGGCTACACCTTC. Its protein is CAISDPRQGIYGYTF.

The rearrangement joins TRBV11-3 to TRBJ2-5; weak D call: TRBD1 (5 bases). Trimming left V 1 base short and J 2 bases short, with 11 bases between. Germline V CDR1 and CDR2: SGHNT, YENEEA. The CDR3 has 15 residues. CDR3 protein: CASSLGGATQETQYF. The CDR3, as DNA: TGTGCCAGCAGCTTAGGGGGCGCGACTCAAGAGACCCAGTACTTC. The variable domain in full, completed from reference TRBV11-3 and TRBJ2-5, reads EAGVVQSPRYKIIEKKQPVAFWCNPISGHNTLYWYLQNLGQGPELLIRYENEEAVDDSQLPKDRFSAERLKGVDSTLKIQPAELGDSAVYLCASSLGGATQETQYFGPGTRLLVL.

The chain couples TRBV30 to TRBJ2-3; perhaps TRBD1 as D (5 bases). Trimming removed 1 base at V and 0 bases at J, with 11 bases between. CDR3 length: 15 amino acids. The V gene's germline CDR1 is GTSNPN and CDR2 SVGIG (reference sequence). The chain's CDR3 is CAWSGGPSSTDTQYF. CDR3 nucleotide sequence: TGTGCCTGGAGTGGGGGCCCTTCTAGCACAGATACGCAGTATTTT.

The V call is TRBV19, the J call TRBJ2-1, with 7 nucleotides matching TRBD2. Looked up from germline, CDR1 is LNHDA and CDR2 is SQIVND (reference sequence). With V trimmed by 8 bases and J by 5 bases, 3 bases remained unmatched. The CDR3 sequence is 12 residues long. CDR3 protein: CASSGTNNEQFF. The CDR3 bases are TGTGCCAGTTCCGGGACTAACAATGAGCAGTTCTTC.

V usage is TRBV11-3 and J usage is TRBJ2-1, with TRBD1 identical over 10 bases. CDR1 and CDR2 from the germline V gene are SGHNT and YENEEA. The CDR3 extends over 15 amino acids. The ends lost 5 bases at V and 8 bases at J; junction bases unmatched: 9. The CDR3 DNA sequence: TGTGCCAGCAGCCCCCGTTTGACAGGGGGCTATGAGCAGTTCTTC. It yields the protein CASSPRLTGGYEQFF.

V usage is TRBV30 and J usage is TRBJ2-1, with TRBD1 identical over 8 bases. Trimming at V came to 4 bases and at J to 4 bases, leaving 24 bases not matched to a gene. This CDR3 has 20 amino acids. CDR1 and CDR2 from the germline V gene are GTSNPN and SVGIG (reference sequence). The CDR3 loop is CAWTLGFKREWDRRYNEQFF. The DNA of the CDR3 is TGTGCCTGGACCTTGGGGTTCAAACGGGAGTGGGACAGGCGTTACAATGAGCAGTTCTTC.

This rearrangement joins TRBV5-1 to TRBJ1-3, with TRBD1 matching over 7 bases. The germline gives CDR1 SGHRS, CDR2 YFSETQ. Germline trimming cut 4 bases from V and 3 bases from J; bases unmatched to any gene: 4. The CDR3 is 14 residues long. The CDR3 region is CASSLDRVGNTIYF. In DNA form, the CDR3 reads TGCGCCAGCAGCCTCGACAGGGTTGGAAACACCATATATTTT.

This chain links TRBV9 with TRBJ2-4, with TRBD2 matching over 8 bases. CDR3 length equals 13 residues. V lost 1 base and J lost 15; bases outside the gene matches: 9. CDR1 is SGDLS and CDR2 is YYNGEE in the germline V gene. In DNA form, the CDR3 reads TGTGCCAGCAGCGTACCCGGGACTAGTCATGTGTACTTC. Its translation is CASSVPGTSHVYF.

This sequence joins TRBV7-6 and TRBJ2-2, with D perhaps matching TRBD1 (5 bases). In germline, CDR1 is SGHVS, CDR2 FNYEAQ. V dropped 1 base and J dropped 4 bases, with 13 bases sitting between them. The CDR3 has 16 residues. CDR3 loop: CASSLGYRGITGELFF. The CDR3 nucleotides are TGTGCCAGCAGCTTAGGATATAGGGGTATCACCGGGGAGCTGTTTTTT.

The chain recombines TRBV27 with TRBJ2-1; TRBD2 aligns across 8 bases. V gave up 2 bases and J gave up 0 bases; unmatched junction bases: 9. The CDR3 is made up of 18 amino acids. Germline V gene lookup returns CDR1 MNHEY and CDR2 SMNVEV (reference sequence). CDR3 DNA: TGTGCCAGCAGTTTAAACAGCGGGGGTGCAAGCTCCTACAATGAGCAGTTCTTC. Translation gives CASSLNSGGASSYNEQFF.

The chain recombines TRBV3-1 (or the pseudogene TRBV3-2) with TRBJ1-2, with D uncertain. CDR1 and CDR2 (germline): LGHDT, YNNKEL (reference sequence). Trimming stripped 0 bases from V and 6 bases from J, with 11 bases between. This CDR3 spans 14 amino acids. CDR3 nucleotide sequence: TGTGCCAGCAGCCAAGATGCGGGAGCCCATGGCTACACCTTC. Translation: CASSQDAGAHGYTF.

CDR3 bases: TGCGCCAGCAGCGGTGGGGGACAGCGCTCTGGGGCCAACGTCCTGACTTTC. It encodes CASSGGGQRSGANVLTF. The chain is built from TRBV5-1 and TRBJ2-6, with 7 bases lining up with TRBD1. Trimming removed 4 bases from V and 0 bases from J; junction bases left unmatched: 7. Per the germline V gene, CDR1 is SGHRS and CDR2 is YFSETQ. The CDR3 totals 17 residues. Looking up the rest from reference TRBV5-1 and TRBJ2-6 gives the full variable domain: KAGVTQTPRYLIKTRGQQVTLSCSPISGHRSVSWYQQTPGQGLQFLFEYFSETQRNKGNFPGRFSGRQFSNSRSEMNVSTLELGDSALYLCASSGGGQRSGANVLTFGAGSRLTVL.

This clone was observed once. V is TRBV9 and J is TRBJ1-5; D is possibly TRBD1 (5 bases). The CDR3 has 14 residues. The germline V gene has CDR1 SGDLS and CDR2 YYNGEE. Between the trimmed V and J ends, which lost 0 bases and 7 bases, there was a span of 11 bases. The CDR3 is CASSVAGTDQPQHF. The CDR3 bases are TGTGCCAGCAGCGTAGCAGGGACTGACCAGCCCCAGCATTTT.

The chain employs TRBV9 and TRBJ2-1; TRBD1 matches at 11 bases. The V and J ends lost 4 bases and 4 bases, in that order; junction bases with no gene match: 4. Germline loops: CDR1 SGDLS, CDR2 YYNGEE. The CDR3 has 15 amino acids. CDR3 DNA: TGTGCCAGCAGCTCGGACAGGGGGCAGTACAATGAGCAGTTCTTC. This codes for CASSSDRGQYNEQFF.

The DNA of the CDR3 is TGTGCCAGCAGAAAACAGGTAGGAGATTCACCCCTCCACTTT. Translated: CASRKQVGDSPLHF. The chain combines TRBV4-2 with TRBJ1-6, with D possibly being TRBD1 (5 bases). The germline CDR1 and CDR2 sequences are LGHNA and YNFKEQ. CDR3 size: 14 residues. Between the trimmed V and J ends, which lost 6 bases and 8 bases, there was a span of 14 bases.

This clone has only a few counts. This chain connects TRBV11-2 to TRBJ2-1, with TRBD2 identical over 7 bases. In germline, CDR1 is SGHAT, CDR2 FQNNGV. The CDR3 sequence is 13 residues long. V lost 0 bases, J lost 9 bases, and 2 bases stayed unmatched. CDR3 protein: CASSLDRGGEQFF. CDR3 DNA: TGTGCCAGCAGCTTAGATCGCGGGGGTGAGCAGTTCTTC.

J is TRBJ2-7 and V is TRBV7-2; TRBD2 matches 7 bases. Germline V gives CDR1 SGHTA, CDR2 FQGNSA. This CDR3 has 16 amino acids. With V trimmed by 0 bases and J by 5 bases, 10 bases remained unmatched. The CDR3 protein is CASSLAGTNPSHEQYF. CDR3 in DNA: TGTGCCAGCAGCTTAGCGGGGACTAACCCGTCCCACGAGCAGTACTTC.

The V call is TRBV2, the J call TRBJ2-7; D not certain. Germline V CDR1 and CDR2: SNHLY, FYNNEI. The CDR3 has 12 residues. V was clipped by 6 bases and J by 6 bases, with 12 bases between them. Here the CDR3 DNA reads TGTGCCAGCAGCCCAGGAACAGCCGAGCAGTACTTC. As protein: CASSPGTAEQYF.

This rearrangement joins TRBV5-1 to TRBJ1-1; 8 bases fit TRBD1. Trimming at V came to 4 bases and at J to 5 bases, leaving 7 bases not matched to a gene. Germline CDR1 is SGHRS and CDR2 is YFSETQ. This CDR3 region has 14 residues. DNA of the CDR3: TGCGCCAGCAGCGAAGGGACAGGAGGTACTGAAGCTTTCTTT. As protein: CASSEGTGGTEAFF.

This clone has just a few counts. The chain employs TRBV3-1 (or the pseudogene TRBV3-2) and TRBJ1-2, with D tentatively TRBD1 (5 bases). V was pared by 4 bases and J by 4 bases, with 10 bases between. Germline V gene sequence: CDR1 LGHDT, CDR2 YNNKEL (reference sequence). The CDR3 has 13 amino acids. The CDR3 here is CASSPGISYGYTF. Written as DNA, the CDR3 is TGTGCCAGCAGCCCAGGGATATCCTATGGCTACACCTTC.

V usage is TRBV2 and J usage is TRBJ1-5; 10 bases line up with TRBD1. The junction had 12 bases not matched to a gene; V was cut back by 5 bases and J by 2 bases. Looked up from germline, CDR1 is SNHLY and CDR2 is FYNNEI. The CDR3 loop spans 18 amino acids. CDR3 sequence reads: CASSIKAGQGGGNQPQHF. In nucleotides, the CDR3 is TGTGCCAGCAGTATTAAAGCCGGACAGGGGGGTGGCAATCAGCCCCAGCATTTT. The entire variable domain, with the rest obtained from reference TRBV2 and TRBJ1-5, is as follows: EPEVTQTPSHQVTQMGQEVILRCVPISNHLYFYWYRQILGQKVEFLVSFYNNEISEKSEIFDDQFSVERPDGSNFTLKIRSTKLEDSAMYFCASSIKAGQGGGNQPQHFGDGTRLSIL.

This rearrangement joins TRBV5-1 to TRBJ2-3, with D perhaps matching TRBD2 (5 bases). The CDR3 sequence is 13 residues long. Germline V gene data show CDR1 as SGHRS and CDR2 as YFSETQ. Trimming took 4 bases from V and 4 from J, leaving 10 bases between them. This CDR3 is CASSRAGADTQYF. In nucleotides, the CDR3 is TGCGCCAGCAGCAGGGCGGGTGCAGATACGCAGTATTTT.

V and J are TRBV15 and TRBJ1-1; the D gene is possibly TRBD1 (6 bases). Germline lookup yields CDR1 LNHNV and CDR2 YYDKDF (reference sequence). The V end lost 3 bases, the J end lost 4 bases, and 18 bases lay between the germline ends. This CDR3 region has 16 residues. The CDR3 loop reads CATSRPQGIGFTEAFF. The CDR3 coding sequence is TGTGCCACCAGCAGGCCTCAGGGGATCGGGTTCACTGAAGCTTTCTTT.

The chain couples TRBV7-2 to TRBJ1-2; TRBD1 matches 8 bases. CDR3 length equals 16 residues. Losses at the gene ends were 1 base for V and 3 bases for J; bases not matched to a gene: 7. Germline V lookup: CDR1 SGHTA, CDR2 FQGNSA. CDR3 amino acids: CASSLGNRGEDYGYTF. CDR3 sequence (DNA): TGTGCCAGCAGCTTAGGGAACAGGGGGGAGGACTATGGCTACACCTTC.